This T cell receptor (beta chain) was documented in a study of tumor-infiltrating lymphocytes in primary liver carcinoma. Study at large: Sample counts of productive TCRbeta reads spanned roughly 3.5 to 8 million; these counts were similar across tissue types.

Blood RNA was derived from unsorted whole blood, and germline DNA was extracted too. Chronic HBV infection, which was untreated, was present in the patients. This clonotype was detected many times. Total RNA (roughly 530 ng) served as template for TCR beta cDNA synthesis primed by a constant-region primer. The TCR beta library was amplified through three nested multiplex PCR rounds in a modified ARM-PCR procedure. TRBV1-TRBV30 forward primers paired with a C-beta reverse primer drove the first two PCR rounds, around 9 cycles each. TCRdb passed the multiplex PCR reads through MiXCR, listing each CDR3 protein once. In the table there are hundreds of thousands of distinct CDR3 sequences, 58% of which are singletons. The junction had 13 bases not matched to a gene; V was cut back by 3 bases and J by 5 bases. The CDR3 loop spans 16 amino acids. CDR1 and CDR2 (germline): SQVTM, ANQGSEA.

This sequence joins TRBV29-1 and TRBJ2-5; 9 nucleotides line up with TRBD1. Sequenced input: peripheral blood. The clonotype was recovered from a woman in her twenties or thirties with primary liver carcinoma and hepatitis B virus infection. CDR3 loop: CSVDFPLTGGGETQYF. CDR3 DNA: TGCAGCGTTGACTTTCCTCTGACAGGGGGTGGGGAGACCCAGTACTTC.